This TCR beta chain was recorded in a study of CD8+ T cells in alopecia areata. Across the whole study: Severity in treated patients was scored by percentage of scalp area affected.

Details on this clone: Its target is unknown.

The treatment is: oral pan-JAK inhibitor, 5-10 mg twice daily. Study-wide findings and caveats: Compared with normal scalp, lesional scalp had higher clonality and more expanded CD8+ clones. Shared TCR sequences were less clear between patients than in mice, possibly partly from HLA diversity.

The CDR3 runs to 20 residues. Extracted RNA was reverse transcribed, and the resulting cDNA served as sequencing template. Here immunoSEQ multiplex PCR was the method, and the copy in TCRdb shows in-frame clones only, minus some. Of roughly 280,000 clones in the sample, 45% to 70% were seen once. The source was CD4+ T cells sorted from blood, collected at week 52, from a patient treated with tofacitinib. The J gene is TRBJ2-6, the V gene TRBV21-1; the table's D call, TRBD2, has no DNA check behind it. TRBV21-1 is annotated as a pseudogene. The sequence was obtained from a human donor with alopecia areata. Here the CDR3 DNA reads TGTGCCAGCAGCAAATGGGGATGGCGGGGAGAACGCTCTGGGGCCAACGTCCTGACTTTC. This translates into CASSKWGWRGERSGANVLTF.